This T cell receptor (beta chain) appears in the sequencing data of a study of beta chain features in type 1 diabetes. Sequenced material consisted of expressed TCRB transcripts (all of the isolated RNA was reverse transcribed). The method was immunoSEQ multiplex PCR; TCRdb's version includes in-frame clones alone and lacks a portion of them. The sample gives under 300,000 clones, roughly 14% of which show up once; roughly 0.02% is in the top ten. Points on this clone: Its antigen is currently unknown. Other DNA sequences in the same sample also yield this CDR3.

V shed 11 bases and J 0 bases; nucleotides not matched to a gene: 6. The length of the CDR3 is 14 residues. The V gene's germline CDR1 is SNHLY and CDR2 FYNNEI. Study results and limitations: Type 1 diabetes patients had TCRB CDR3s that were shorter (moderately but significantly so) in all four CD4+ subsets. When cDNA is sequenced, cells with high TCR expression could be over-represented.

The rearrangement links TRBV2 to TRBJ2-3; TRBD2 agrees at 9 bases. The sequencing sample was made of naive CD4+ T cells from blood. This clonotype was obtained from a man younger than 40 with type 1 diabetes. The CDR3 bases are TGTGCCTCCTTGCTAGCGGGGAGCACAGATACGCAGTATTTT. Amino acids: CASLLAGSTDTQYF.